This TCR beta chain was sequenced during a study of immune evolution from preneoplasia to lung adenocarcinoma. TCRdb keeps only in-frame clones here, not all; method: immunoSEQ multiplex PCR. The top ten hold about 12% of the sample, which has about 3,400 clones, 65% to 85% seen once. Remarks on this clone: No antigen is known for it.

Trimming left V 1 base short and J 7 bases short, with 14 bases between. Germline V CDR1 and CDR2: SGHVS, FNYEAQ. This CDR3 region has 14 residues. Each case's diagnosis was confirmed by two pathologists on H&E. Findings and caveats of the study: Compared with EGFR-mutant or double wild-type lesions, KRAS-mutant nodules were more clonal. From normal lung to invasive adenocarcinoma, top clone frequencies appeared to decrease. Later-stage lesions appeared to have more T cells, more diversity, less clonality.

The chain employs TRBV7-6 and TRBJ2-7; D unresolved. The sequenced material came from FFPE lung adenocarcinoma in situ tissue. The receptor was isolated from a person aged 55-79 years with lung adenocarcinoma. The CDR3 sequence is CASSLEASAMEQYF. CDR3 sequence (DNA): TGTGCCAGCAGCTTAGAGGCGTCTGCTATGGAGCAGTACTTC. Combining the CDR3 with reference TRBV7-6 and TRBJ2-7 gives the whole variable domain GAGVSQSPRYKVTKRGQDVALRCDPISGHVSLYWYRQALGQGPEFLTYFNYEAQQDKSGLPNDRFSAERPEGSISTLTIQRTEQRDSAMYRCASSLEASAMEQYFGPGTRLTVT.